This is a list of T cell receptor beta chains from one sample in a study of blood T cells in healthy people across ages. TCRdb passed the 5' RACE reads through MiXCR, listing each CDR3 protein once. The top ten clones hold approximately 4.1% of a sample with 1,500,000 or so distinct CDR3 sequences, approximately 42% of them seen once. The material sequenced was blood. Source of these receptors: a woman younger than 30 in good health. Each CDR3 is given with its conserved first and last residue. The D gene is left open where the match is weak. Only part of the rows carry a size: once, few, many, or a class if the clone is expanded.

d_call,clone_size,j_call,v_call,cdr3_nt,cdr3_aa
TRBD1,.,TRBJ2-7,TRBV6-6,TGTGCCAGCAGTTATCGAGAAAGGACAGGGTTCTACGAGCAGTACTTC,CASSYRERTGFYEQYF
.,once,TRBJ2-7,TRBV15,TGTGCCACCAGCAGGGCACCTTCAGCGTTCTCCTACAATGAGCAGTACTTC,CATSRAPSAFSYNEQYF
.,.,TRBJ1-2,TRBV4-3,TGCGCCAGCAGCCAAGATCGTCAGGGACTAAACTATGGCTACACCTTC,CASSQDRQGLNYGYTF
.,.,TRBJ2-7,TRBV7-2,TGTGCCAGCAGCTTTCCTAGCGCACACGAGCAGTACTTC,CASSFPSAHEQYF
TRBD2,few,TRBJ2-3,TRBV11-2,TGTGCCAGCAGCTTAGGTTGGGCGGGAGAGGCAGATACGCAGTATTTT,CASSLGWAGEADTQYF
.,few,TRBJ1-1,TRBV12-3/TRBV12-4,TGTGCCAGCACTTTACTCCGGACAGCTCGACAAGCTTTCTTT,CASTLLRTARQAFF
.,.,TRBJ1-1,TRBV12-3/TRBV12-4,TGTGCCAGCAGTTCCAGGGTTCATGAAGCTTTCTTT,CASSSRVHEAFF
.,.,TRBJ2-1,TRBV4-3,TGCGCCGGCAGCCAAGGGCCATACAATGAGCAGTTCTTC,CAGSQGPYNEQFF
.,.,TRBJ2-1,TRBV4-2,TGTGCCAGCAGCCAAGAGTCACAAGCGAGTGAGCAGTTCTTC,CASSQESQASEQFF
TRBD2,few,TRBJ2-5,TRBV11-2,TGTGCCAGCAGCGGATGGACTAGCGGGGAGACCCAGTACTTC,CASSGWTSGETQYF
TRBD1,.,TRBJ2-5,TRBV25-1,TGTGCCAGCACGGGGACAGAAGTTCCATGGGAGACCCAGTACTTC,CASTGTEVPWETQYF
TRBD1,.,TRBJ2-5,TRBV28,TGTGCCAGCGGTCCCGGGACAGGGTTCAATGAGCAGTACTTC,CASGPGTGFNEQYF
.,few,TRBJ2-2,TRBV24-1,TGTGCCACCTCGAGTCATGGGGAGCTGTTTTTT,CATSSHGELFF
.,.,TRBJ1-1,TRBV4-1,TGCGCCAGCAGCCAAGATCAAGGTAACGAAGCTTTCTTT,CASSQDQGNEAFF
.,few,TRBJ2-5,TRBV9,TGTGCCAGCAGCGGACTAGTACAAGAGACCCAGTACTTC,CASSGLVQETQYF
TRBD2,.,TRBJ2-3,TRBV9,TGTGCCAGCAGTTTTCACTCCGGGACTAGCGGGAGTGCAGATACGCAGTATTTT,CASSFHSGTSGSADTQYF
.,.,TRBJ1-4,TRBV5-1,TGCGCCAGCAGCCTCGACCTCGGACGGAGTGAAAAACTGTTTTTT,CASSLDLGRSEKLFF